This entry features one T cell receptor (beta chain) sequence. The antigen is not known. These data are taken from a study of cytomegalovirus exposure and HLA in healthy donors. Turning to the study itself: Tens of millions of unique TCR sequences came from HLA-typed donors in an early release.

The PCR employed 60 Vbeta primers together with 13 Jbeta primers. TCRdb's table, derived via immunoSEQ multiplex PCR, lists solely in-frame clones and lacks some. Of some 150,000 clones detected, 70% appear once; the ten largest clones hold 1.6%. Whole-study findings and limits: The study flagged approximately 180 TCR beta chains as cytomegalovirus-associated. One variant, a missense change in DCLRE1C, was linked in a later analysis to TCR beta V- and J-gene trimming. Reportedly, cytomegalovirus status was diagnosed with high sensitivity and specificity.

Germline CDR1 and CDR2: MDHEN and SYDVKM. V was shortened by 7 bases and J by 4 bases, with 13 bases between the two germline ends. The CDR3 has 13 residues. The source of this sequence is a woman between 25 and 40 years old in good health and CMV-seronegative. The material sequenced was PBMCs. The V gene is TRBV28, the J gene TRBJ1-2; D ambiguous. The CDR3: CASTTPGVYGYTF. For the CDR3, the DNA is TGTGCCAGCACCACTCCCGGGGTCTATGGCTACACCTTC.